This T cell receptor beta chain originates from a study of blood T cell repertoires in COVID-19. As for the study in general: Samples taken during acute and convalescent COVID-19 were collected in the United States, Italy and Spain. T cells, B-cell-depleted T cells, or PBMCs provided the cDNA or gDNA that served as material.

V lost 5 bases and J lost 4; bases outside the gene matches: 7. The CDR3 is 15 residues long. Germline-derived CDR1 and CDR2 are MNHEY and SVGAGI. Per the authors' pipeline: Amplification from reference gene primers served as the basis for estimated nucleated cell counts. Some clones are missing from TCRdb's copy, which holds only in-frame ones; the method was immunoSEQ multiplex PCR. V, J and clone size are those of that table, while D and trimming were read from the DNA. This sample yields under 300,000 clones, of which 75% to 90% are seen a single time; about 3% belongs to the top ten. The chain uses TRBV6-5 and TRBJ1-3; 8 nucleotides match TRBD1. The source material was peripheral blood. The clonotype originates from a woman in her 30s with active or convalescent COVID-19. The CDR3 DNA follows: TGTGCCAGCAGTCCCGACAGGGGCGCGGGAAACACCATATATTTT. It translates to CASSPDRGAGNTIYF.